These 30 T cell receptor beta chains originate from one sample sequenced in a study of blood T cell repertoires in COVID-19. The assay was immunoSEQ multiplex PCR, and TCRdb's table has in-frame clones only and misses some. The data show a few hundred thousand clones, approximately 84% seen once. Sample: PBMCs or T cells enriched from blood (not recorded which). The receptors come from a woman in her 30s who had recovered from COVID-19.

The chain has TRBV23-1 and TRBJ1-1, with 8 positions matching TRBD1. TRBV23-1 is designated an ORF whose function remains uncertain. The CDR3 spans 16 residues. The trim removed 0 bases at V and 6 bases at J, leaving 9 bases unmatched. In DNA form, the CDR3 reads TGCGCCAGCAGTCAATCAAGTCAGGGGGCAAGTCCTGAAGCTTTCTTT. Translation: CASSQSSQGASPEAFF.

The genes are TRBV7-9 and TRBJ2-1; D might be TRBD1 (6 bases). The CDR3 totals 14 residues. V was clipped by 5 bases and J by 13 bases, with 21 bases between them. The germline V gene encodes CDR1 SEHNR and CDR2 FQNEAQ (reference sequence). This CDR3 reads CASSPLNRVIAQFF. CDR3 DNA: TGTGCCAGCAGCCCCCTCAACAGGGTCATTGCCCAGTTCTTC. Full variable domain (outside the CDR3, taken from reference TRBV7-9 and TRBJ2-1): DTGVSQNPRHKITKRGQNVTFRCDPISEHNRLYWYRQTLGQGPEFLTYFQNEAQLEKSRLLSDRFSAERPKGSFSTLEIQRTEQGDSAMYLCASSPLNRVIAQFFGPGTRLTVL.

The rearrangement joins TRBV28 to TRBJ2-1, with 10 bases identical to TRBD2. This CDR3 region has 18 residues. Germline values: CDR1 MDHEN, CDR2 SYDVKM. V lost 5 bases and J lost 1; bases outside the gene matches: 11. The CDR3 here is CASSHRDPSGGSYNEQFF. CDR3 bases: TGTGCCAGCAGTCACCGGGACCCTAGCGGGGGATCCTACAATGAGCAGTTCTTC.

This clone has a single count. The rearrangement joins TRBV23-1 to TRBJ1-1; TRBD1 matches at 8 bases. TRBV23-1 is an ORF; its function is uncertain. This CDR3 region has 14 residues. Trimming at V came to 6 bases and at J to 3 bases, leaving 6 bases not matched to a gene. The CDR3 sequence: CASSTDRVDTEAFF. CDR3 DNA sequence: TGCGCCAGCAGCACGGACAGGGTGGACACTGAAGCTTTCTTT.

The chain carries TRBV30 and TRBJ1-4; 7 nucleotides line up with TRBD1. CDR1 is GTSNPN and CDR2 is SVGIG in the germline V gene (reference sequence). The CDR3 is 14 residues long. V gave up 4 bases and J gave up 4 bases; unmatched junction bases: 6. This chain's CDR3 is CAWKQGTDNEKLFF. The DNA for the CDR3 is TGTGCCTGGAAACAGGGGACAGATAATGAAAAACTGTTTTTT.

The CDR3 DNA sequence: TGTGCCTGGAGTGAGAAGCTGAACACTGAAGCTTTCTTT. Its translation: CAWSEKLNTEAFF. The rearrangement joins TRBV30 to TRBJ1-1; D is undetermined. Germline lookup yields CDR1 GTSNPN and CDR2 SVGIG (reference sequence). V was cut by 1 base and J by 0 bases, with 6 bases left in between. The CDR3 extends over 13 amino acids. Full variable domain (missing parts from reference TRBV30 and TRBJ1-1): SQTIHQWPATLVQPVGSPLSLECTVEGTSNPNLYWYRQAAGRGLQLLFYSVGIGQISSEVPQNLSASRPQDRQFILSSKKLLLSDSGFYLCAWSEKLNTEAFFGQGTRLTVV.

This sequence joins TRBV3-1 (or the pseudogene TRBV3-2) and TRBJ2-2; 7 positions agree with TRBD1. Germline-derived CDR1 and CDR2 are LGHDT and YNNKEL (reference sequence). CDR3 length: 16 amino acids. With 1 base clipped from V and 8 bases from J, the junction kept 10 bases outside the gene matches. CDR3 bases: TGTGCCAGCAGCCAAGGACAGGGCTCTATTTGGGGGGAGCTGTTTTTT. It yields the protein CASSQGQGSIWGELFF.

V is TRBV7-2 and J is TRBJ1-6; no reliable D call. The ends were cut back, 5 bases at V and 6 bases at J, with 11 bases in the middle. Germline CDR1 SGHTA, CDR2 FQGNSA. There are 14 residues in the CDR3. CDR3: CASSLGWANSPLHF. CDR3 DNA: TGTGCCAGCAGCCTCGGATGGGCTAATTCACCCCTCCACTTT.

The chain is built from TRBV19 and TRBJ1-1, with TRBD1 as a possible D gene (6 bases). Trimming removed 7 bases from V and 1 base from J, with 16 bases in between. CDR3 length: 15 amino acids. Germline values: CDR1 LNHDA, CDR2 SQIVND (reference sequence). The CDR3 here is CASTLTGTPNTEAFF. The CDR3 DNA sequence: TGTGCCAGTACCCTTACCGGGACACCGAACACTGAAGCTTTCTTT.

The genes are TRBV4-1 and TRBJ1-4, with D possibly being TRBD1 (6 bases). This CDR3 is built from 19 residues. Germline V lookup: CDR1 MGHRA, CDR2 YSYEKL. V was trimmed by 2 bases and J by 4 bases, leaving 23 bases between them. CDR3: CASSQPHRAQVPFNEKLFF. The CDR3 coding sequence is TGCGCCAGCAGCCAACCCCACAGGGCCCAAGTTCCCTTTAATGAAAAACTGTTTTTT.

This clone showed up just a few times. V usage is TRBV2 and J usage is TRBJ1-5; D may be TRBD1 (6 bases). The V gene lost 4 bases and the J gene lost 9 bases, with 10 bases spanning the gap. The CDR3 consists of 12 residues. The germline CDR1 and CDR2 sequences are SNHLY and FYNNEI. CDR3 in amino acids: CASSGGPGPQHF. DNA of the CDR3: TGTGCCAGCAGTGGGGGGCCGGGGCCCCAGCATTTT.

The chain carries TRBV19 and TRBJ2-1; TRBD2 is a possible D gene (6 bases). The CDR3 is made up of 16 amino acids. Per germline, CDR1 LNHDA and CDR2 SQIVND (reference sequence). V lost 5 bases to trimming and J lost 10 bases, with 24 bases between them. The CDR3 region has the DNA TGTGCCAGTAGTCTTCGATTGGGCTCCGGGGGTGGCGAGCAGTTCTTC. Amino acids: CASSLRLGSGGGEQFF.

This clone turned up a few times. The V and J genes are TRBV25-1 and TRBJ1-2, with TRBD1 matching over 7 bases. The CDR3 loop spans 14 amino acids. Germline values: CDR1 MGHDK, CDR2 SYGVNS. The V and J ends lost 1 base and 7 bases, in that order; junction bases with no gene match: 6. CDR3 loop: CASSESRTGRGYTF. In nucleotides, the CDR3 is TGTGCCAGCAGTGAATCTAGGACAGGCCGTGGCTACACCTTC.

The chain couples TRBV28 to TRBJ1-2, with 10 bases that match TRBD1. CDR3 length: 15 amino acids. V was clipped by 4 bases and J by 3 bases; unmatched bases: 5. Germline V gene sequence: CDR1 MDHEN, CDR2 SYDVKM. DNA for the CDR3: TGTGCCAGCAGTTCGACAGGGGGCTTTGACTATGGCTACACCTTC. It encodes CASSSTGGFDYGYTF.

The chain has TRBV5-1 and TRBJ1-2; a weak D match, TRBD1 (6 bases). Germline CDR1 reads SGHRS; CDR2 reads YFSETQ. This CDR3 has 15 amino acids. V was clipped by 4 bases and J by 2 bases, with 15 bases between them. CDR3 in amino acids: CASSPRTDRNYGYTF. The CDR3 DNA reads as TGCGCCAGCAGCCCTCGGACAGATCGAAACTATGGCTACACCTTC.

The chain links TRBV19 to TRBJ2-1; D not certain. Germline CDR1 is LNHDA and CDR2 is SQIVND (reference sequence). V was shortened by 3 bases and J by 5 bases, with 11 bases between the two germline ends. There are 14 residues in the CDR3. The CDR3: CASSMFLSDNEQFF. For the CDR3, the DNA is TGTGCCAGTAGTATGTTTCTGTCTGACAATGAGCAGTTCTTC.

The chain couples TRBV7-9 to TRBJ2-3; 9 nucleotides agree with TRBD1. The trim removed 0 bases at V and 5 bases at J, leaving 3 bases unmatched. The germline V gene encodes CDR1 SEHNR and CDR2 FQNEAQ (reference sequence). CDR3 length: 15 amino acids. CDR3 amino acids: CASSLAGQGGDTQYF. The CDR3 DNA is TGTGCCAGCAGCTTAGCGGGACAGGGAGGAGATACGCAGTATTTT. Full variable domain (outside the CDR3, taken from reference TRBV7-9 and TRBJ2-3): DTGVSQNPRHKITKRGQNVTFRCDPISEHNRLYWYRQTLGQGPEFLTYFQNEAQLEKSRLLSDRFSAERPKGSFSTLEIQRTEQGDSAMYLCASSLAGQGGDTQYFGPGTRLTVL.

The rearrangement joins TRBV12-3 or TRBV12-4 to TRBJ1-1, with 8 bases identical to TRBD1. J was trimmed by 5 bases and V by 10 bases; bases with no gene match: 6. The CDR3 is 12 residues long. Here the CDR3 DNA reads TGTGCCACCGGACAGGGTAGGACTGAAGCTTTCTTT. Protein sequence: CATGQGRTEAFF.

The J gene is TRBJ1-1, the V gene TRBV24-1; D uncertain. Germline lookup yields CDR1 KGHDR and CDR2 SFDVKD. The CDR3 is 13 amino acids. V was shortened by 4 bases and J by 1 base, with 6 bases between the two germline ends. In DNA form, the CDR3 reads TGTGCCACCAGTGACGTCGGGAACACTGAAGCTTTCTTT. It codes for CATSDVGNTEAFF.

In the case of this clone: Other DNA sequences in the same sample also yield this CDR3. The chain couples TRBV14 to TRBJ1-1; no clear D gene. V was trimmed by 2 bases and J by 1 base, leaving 5 bases between them. In germline, CDR1 is SGHDN, CDR2 FVKESK. This CDR3 is 13 amino acids long. The CDR3 spells CASSQSRNTEAFF. The CDR3 nucleotides read TGTGCCAGCAGCCAATCCAGGAACACTGAAGCTTTCTTT.

V is TRBV6-5 and J is TRBJ2-7; a possible D gene is TRBD2 (6 bases). Germline CDR1 is MNHEY and CDR2 is SVGAGI. The CDR3 spans 12 residues. The V end lost 5 bases, the J end lost 7 bases, and 12 bases lay between the germline ends. CDR3 bases: TGTGCCAGCAGTCCCTCGGGGAGGGAGCAGTACTTC. Its protein product is CASSPSGREQYF.

The chain joins TRBV7-9 to TRBJ1-1; perhaps TRBD1 as D (5 bases). The CDR3 length is 15 residues. Deletions cut 0 bases from V and 0 bases from J, with 8 bases between. Germline CDR1 SEHNR, CDR2 FQNEAQ (reference sequence). The CDR3 is CASSLADRMNTEAFF. The CDR3 region has the DNA TGTGCCAGCAGCTTAGCCGACAGAATGAACACTGAAGCTTTCTTT.

This clone was seen once. The chain links TRBV28 to TRBJ2-5, with 7 bases matching TRBD2. The CDR3 runs 15 residues. From germline, CDR1 is MDHEN and CDR2 SYDVKM. The junction had 9 bases not matched to a gene; V was cut back by 3 bases and J by 5 bases. CDR3 sequence (DNA): TGTGCCAGCAGTTTCTATCCGGGAGGACGCGAGACCCAGTACTTC. It encodes CASSFYPGGRETQYF.

Written as DNA, the CDR3 is TGTGCCAGCAGTGAACGGCTAGGGGGCACAGATACGCAGTATTTT. Translation gives CASSERLGGTDTQYF. This rearrangement joins TRBV2 to TRBJ2-3, with D possibly being TRBD1 (5 bases). Germline-derived CDR1 and CDR2 are SNHLY and FYNNEI. There are 15 residues in the CDR3. V dropped 2 bases and J dropped 1 base, with 10 bases sitting between them.

The chain links TRBV11-3 to TRBJ2-3, with TRBD1 identical over 7 bases. Germline V lookup: CDR1 SGHNT, CDR2 YENEEA. The V segment lost 1 base and the J segment 3 bases; nucleotides outside the gene matches: 7. The CDR3 length is 16 residues. The CDR3 DNA follows: TGTGCCAGCAGCTTAGGGGTAGAGGGGGCGACAGATACGCAGTATTTT. Protein: CASSLGVEGATDTQYF.

This chain links TRBV28 with TRBJ1-1; a possible D gene is TRBD1 (5 bases). This CDR3 contains 11 residues. Trimming cost V 2 bases and J 13 bases, with 11 bases left between them. Germline CDR1 and CDR2: MDHEN and SYDVKM. The CDR3 region is CASSLSGGYFF. CDR3 nucleotide sequence: TGTGCCAGCAGTTTAAGCGGGGGATATTTCTTT.

The V gene is TRBV10-3, the J gene TRBJ2-1, with a possible D match to TRBD2 (6 bases). V lost 3 bases and J lost 5, with 14 bases in between. CDR3 size: 15 residues. In germline, CDR1 is ENHRY, CDR2 SYGVKD. The CDR3 spells CAISDSGGGNNEQFF. Written as DNA, the CDR3 is TGTGCCATCAGTGATTCTGGGGGAGGAAACAATGAGCAGTTCTTC.

The genes are TRBV7-8 and TRBJ2-3; 11 nucleotides match TRBD1. This CDR3 has 16 amino acids. From germline, CDR1 is SGHVS and CDR2 FQNEAQ. J lost 2 bases, V lost 3 bases, and 4 bases had no gene match. CDR3: CASSFGGQGVTDTQYF. CDR3 coding DNA: TGTGCCAGCAGCTTCGGGGGACAGGGGGTCACAGATACGCAGTATTTT. Variable domain in full (rest from reference TRBV7-8 and TRBJ2-3): GAGVSQSPRYKVAKRGQDVALRCDPISGHVSLFWYQQALGQGPEFLTYFQNEAQLDKSGLPSDRFFAERPEGSVSTLKIQRTQQEDSAVYLCASSFGGQGVTDTQYFGPGTRLTVL.

This rearrangement joins TRBV5-5 to TRBJ1-5; D unclear. Germline lookup yields CDR1 SGHKS and CDR2 YYEKEE (reference sequence). CDR3 length equals 16 residues. With 4 bases removed from V and 6 bases from J, the gap between germline ends came to 20 bases. The CDR3 here is CASSAALTGKGQPQHF. The CDR3 DNA is TGTGCCAGCAGCGCGGCTTTGACGGGGAAGGGTCAGCCCCAGCATTTT.

Points on this clone: The identical CDR3 is also encoded by other nucleotide sequences in the sample. The chain joins TRBV5-1 to TRBJ1-4, with 7 bases that match TRBD1. Trimming took 2 bases from V and 8 from J; bases not matched to a gene: 3. The CDR3 has 13 residues. From germline, CDR1 is SGHRS and CDR2 YFSETQ. The CDR3 loop is CASSLTGDEKLFF. For the CDR3, the DNA is TGCGCCAGCAGCTTAACAGGGGACGAAAAACTGTTTTTT.